One and the same sample provided the 11 T cell receptor beta chains below, sequenced in a study of identical twins. TCRdb re-analysed the 5' RACE reads in MiXCR, keeping a single row per CDR3 protein. The sample includes 150,000 or so distinct CDR3 sequences, under 4.5% seen only once; the top ten take 7.5% to 8.5%. The source material was memory T cells sorted from blood. All receptors come from a man younger than 30 in good health.

This clonotype was counted ten times or more. This chain joins TRBV6-5 and TRBJ2-7, with D possibly TRBD2 on 5 matching bases. CDR1 and CDR2 from the germline V gene are MNHEY and SVGAGI. The CDR3 spans 14 residues. V lost 0 bases to trimming and J lost 7 bases, with 13 bases between them. The CDR3 bases are TGTGCCAGCAGTTACTCGATATTTGGGAGTGAGCAGTACTTC. Residues: CASSYSIFGSEQYF.

The sample holds a few counts of this clonotype. Since a much larger clone is just one base distant, this may be a read error. This chain connects TRBV6-2 or TRBV6-3 to TRBJ2-2; D call uncertain. Trimming left V 4 bases short and J 6 bases short, with 6 bases between. The CDR3 runs to 12 residues. From germline, CDR1 is MNHEY and CDR2 SVGEGT. The CDR3 DNA is TGTGCCAGCAGTTTGATGTCCGGGGAGCTGTTTTTT. It specifies CASSLMSGELFF.

The table lists this clonotype with many counts. The rearrangement uses TRBV6-5 and TRBJ2-7, with TRBD2 matching 10 bases. The germline V gene encodes CDR1 MNHEY and CDR2 SVGAGI. Unmatched junction bases numbered 4, after V lost 4 bases and J lost 1 base. The CDR3 has 15 residues. In DNA, the CDR3 is TGTGCCAGCAGTTCCCCGACTAGCGGGTCCTACGAGCAGTACTTC. This encodes CASSSPTSGSYEQYF.

This clonotype was seen many times. This chain connects TRBV30 to TRBJ2-7, with D unresolved. The CDR3 is made up of 12 amino acids. The germline V gene has CDR1 GTSNPN and CDR2 SVGIG (reference sequence). V shed 1 base and J shed 2 bases, with 6 bases lying between them. The CDR3: CAWSAPPYEQYF. DNA for the CDR3: TGTGCCTGGAGTGCCCCCCCCTACGAGCAGTACTTC.

This clonotype was seen repeatedly, ten times or more. The CDR3, as DNA: TGCGCCAGCAGCTTGACAGGGCTCACCGGGGAGCTGTTTTTT. Translating gives CASSLTGLTGELFF. The chain recombines TRBV5-1 with TRBJ2-2, with D possibly matching TRBD1 (6 bases). The CDR3 consists of 14 residues. Germline CDR1 is SGHRS and CDR2 is YFSETQ. Between the trimmed V and J ends, which lost 1 base and 4 bases, there was a span of 8 bases.

This clonotype occurred many times. The gene calls are TRBV24-1 and TRBJ2-1; D remains ambiguous. V was cut by 6 bases and J by 7 bases, with 12 bases left in between. The germline gives CDR1 KGHDR, CDR2 SFDVKD. The length of the CDR3 is 13 residues. CDR3 bases: TGTGCCACCAGTAGAGACTTTCAAAATGAGCAGTTCTTC. Its protein is CATSRDFQNEQFF.

This clonotype came up a few times. The V gene is TRBV6-2 or TRBV6-3, the J gene TRBJ2-7, with 11 bases identical to TRBD2. The CDR3 runs to 14 residues. The V segment lost 8 bases and the J segment 2 bases; nucleotides outside the gene matches: 5. Germline values: CDR1 MNHEY, CDR2 SVGEGT. CDR3 DNA: TGTGCCAGCGGGGCGACTAGCGGGACCTACGAGCAGTACTTC. Amino acids: CASGATSGTYEQYF.

This clonotype was counted ten times or more. This chain connects TRBV10-3 to TRBJ2-1; D gene unclear. The CDR3 length is 16 residues. In germline, CDR1 is ENHRY, CDR2 SYGVKD. Between the trimmed V and J ends, which lost 6 bases and 6 bases, there was a span of 21 bases. The CDR3 region has the DNA TGTGCCATCAGCCCGAACCCGATACTTACCGCCAATGAGCAGTTCTTC. Protein: CAISPNPILTANEQFF.

The table lists this clonotype with many counts. This sequence joins TRBV11-1 and TRBJ2-3, with 7 nucleotides matching TRBD2. The CDR3 runs 15 residues. V was clipped by 2 bases and J by 4 bases; unmatched bases: 6. Germline V gene lookup returns CDR1 SGHAT and CDR2 FQDESV (reference sequence). In DNA form, the CDR3 reads TGTGCCAGCAGCTTACGGGGCGGGAGTTCAGATACGCAGTATTTT. Residues: CASSLRGGSSDTQYF. Together with reference TRBV11-1 and TRBJ2-3, the CDR3 gives the full variable domain: EAEVAQSPRYKITEKSQAVAFWCDPISGHATLYWYRQILGQGPELLVQFQDESVVDDSQLPKDRFSAERLKGVDSTLKIQPAELGDSAMYLCASSLRGGSSDTQYFGPGTRLTVL.

This clonotype has ten or more counts. The CDR3 here is CASSQGTDSNQPQHF. CDR3 DNA sequence: TGTGCCAGCAGCCAAGGAACGGATAGCAATCAGCCCCAGCATTTT. The chain carries TRBV3-1 and TRBJ1-5; no clear D gene. V lost 1 base to trimming and J lost 0 bases, with 7 bases between them. In germline, CDR1 is LGHDT, CDR2 YNNKEL (reference sequence). CDR3 length: 15 amino acids. Supplemented by reference TRBV3-1 and TRBJ1-5, the full variable domain reads DTAVSQTPKYLVTQMGNDKSIKCEQNLGHDTMYWYKQDSKKFLKIMFSYNNKELIINETVPNRFSPKSPDKAHLNLHINSLELGDSAVYFCASSQGTDSNQPQHFGDGTRLSIL.

This clonotype has a count of ten or more. The rearrangement links TRBV10-3 to TRBJ2-7; 8 bases are shared with TRBD1. V lost 0 bases and J lost 2; bases outside the gene matches: 9. CDR3 length: 17 amino acids. Germline loops: CDR1 ENHRY, CDR2 SYGVKD. CDR3 sequence: CAISESTGQGATYEQYV. In DNA form, the CDR3 reads TGTGCCATCAGTGAGTCGACCGGCCAGGGGGCGACCTACGAGCAGTACGTC.